This T cell receptor (beta chain) was retrieved from a study of blood T cells in healthy people across ages. Findings and caveats of the study: Estimates drawn from one million T cells were deemed to understate diversity.

Together with a sample-barcoded 5' primer, a J-beta primer mix was included in a second PCR lasting about 7 to 11 cycles. Paired-end reads containing CDR3 totaled no fewer than 3 million for each sample. In TCRdb, the 5' RACE reads were re-called with MiXCR into one record per CDR3 protein. Of about 1.4 million distinct CDR3 sequences listed, roughly 59% were seen once; the top ten hold 5% to 7%. On this clonotype: The antigen is not known.

The sequenced sample consisted of blood. The TCR originated in a man younger than 30 in good health.

For the CDR3, the DNA is TGTGCCTGCGCGGGGGCGAGCTATGGCTACACCTTC. This gives the protein CACAGASYGYTF. J is TRBJ1-2 and V is TRBV30, with D maybe TRBD1 (6 bases). This CDR3 has 12 amino acids. Deletions cut 6 bases from V and 4 bases from J, with 12 bases between. Germline assignment: CDR1 GTSNPN and CDR2 SVGIG (reference sequence).